These T cell receptor beta chains were read from a single sample in a study of cytomegalovirus exposure and HLA in healthy donors. Libraries were prepared by immunoSEQ multiplex PCR; TCRdb keeps only in-frame clonotypes and omits some of them. Found here are about 96,000 clones, 60% to 75% of them singletons; the top ten hold approximately 3%. The specimen was PBMCs. Every receptor here comes from a man aged 60 to 69 in good health and CMV-seronegative. CDR3s include the opening cysteine and the closing phenylalanine or tryptophan. A D gene is named only where the DNA matches it firmly. Rows give clone size only sometimes, using once, few, many, or a class for an expanded clone.

CDR3nt: TGCAGCGTTGGGGCAGGATTTTCCTACGAGCAGTACTTC
CDR3aa: CSVGAGFSYEQYF
v_gene: TRBV29-1
abundance: .
d_gene: .
j_gene: TRBJ2-7

CDR3nt: TGTGCCAGCAGTGAAGCCTGGGGCGGCTATGGCTACACCTTC
CDR3aa: CASSEAWGGYGYTF
v_gene: TRBV6-1
abundance: .
d_gene: .
j_gene: TRBJ1-2

CDR3nt: TGTGCCAGCAGCCTAAGTCCCGGACAGGGAGGTCGCGAGCAGTACTTC
CDR3aa: CASSLSPGQGGREQYF
v_gene: TRBV27
abundance: .
d_gene: TRBD1
j_gene: TRBJ2-7

CDR3nt: TGTGCCAGCAGCTTATACAGGGGCTATGGCTACACCTTC
CDR3aa: CASSLYRGYGYTF
v_gene: TRBV13
abundance: .
d_gene: TRBD1
j_gene: TRBJ1-2

CDR3nt: TGTGCCAGCAGGAGTAGGACAACAACTAATGAAAAACTGTTTTTT
CDR3aa: CASRSRTTTNEKLFF
v_gene: TRBV2
abundance: .
d_gene: .
j_gene: TRBJ1-4

CDR3nt: TGTGCCAGCAGTGCCCCCGGGACAGGGGGCGCGAGCAATCAGCCCCAGCATTTT
CDR3aa: CASSAPGTGGASNQPQHF
v_gene: TRBV28
abundance: .
d_gene: TRBD1
j_gene: TRBJ1-5

CDR3nt: TGTGCCAGCAGCCGGGACAGGATTGGTGAAAAACTGTTTTTT
CDR3aa: CASSRDRIGEKLFF
v_gene: TRBV7-9
abundance: .
d_gene: TRBD1
j_gene: TRBJ1-4

CDR3nt: TGTGCCAGCAGTTACTCGACGCCAGGGGAAACAGATACGCAGTATTTT
CDR3aa: CASSYSTPGETDTQYF
v_gene: TRBV6-6
abundance: few
d_gene: .
j_gene: TRBJ2-3

CDR3nt: TGTGCCAGGAACAGGGGACTGAACACTGAAGCTTTCTTC
CDR3aa: CARNRGLNTEAFF
v_gene: TRBV2
abundance: .
d_gene: TRBD1
j_gene: TRBJ1-1

CDR3nt: TGTGCCAGTAGTAGAGGGACAGTAGGCGAGCAGTACTTC
CDR3aa: CASSRGTVGEQYF
v_gene: TRBV19
abundance: .
d_gene: TRBD1
j_gene: TRBJ2-7

CDR3nt: TGCAGCGTGCACGCCCCGGGGACTAGTGACTACAATGAGCAGTTCTTC
CDR3aa: CSVHAPGTSDYNEQFF
v_gene: TRBV29-1
abundance: .
d_gene: TRBD2
j_gene: TRBJ2-1

CDR3nt: TGTGCCAGCAGTGCACTACCCTTTCTCTCCTACGAGCAGTACTTC
CDR3aa: CASSALPFLSYEQYF
v_gene: TRBV7-2
abundance: .
d_gene: .
j_gene: TRBJ2-7

CDR3nt: TGTGCCAGCACCCCTAGGGTGGCAGGGAGGATGGACAATGAGCAGTTCTTC
CDR3aa: CASTPRVAGRMDNEQFF
v_gene: TRBV28
abundance: few
d_gene: .
j_gene: TRBJ2-1

CDR3nt: TGTGCCAGCAGCTCGGGACTAGCGGGCACAGATACGCAGTATTTT
CDR3aa: CASSSGLAGTDTQYF
v_gene: TRBV5-4
abundance: once
d_gene: TRBD2
j_gene: TRBJ2-3

CDR3nt: TGTGCCAGCAGTTTTCTCACATTAGGAGGGACCGAGCAGTACTTC
CDR3aa: CASSFLTLGGTEQYF
v_gene: TRBV27
abundance: few
d_gene: .
j_gene: TRBJ2-7

CDR3nt: TGTTCCAGCAACCCCGGCCAGGGGGCTGTAGGTGAGCAGTACTTC
CDR3aa: CSSNPGQGAVGEQYF
v_gene: TRBV7-9
abundance: .
d_gene: TRBD1
j_gene: TRBJ2-7

CDR3nt: TGTGCCAGCAGCTTAAACACGAACACTGAAGCTTTCTTT
CDR3aa: CASSLNTNTEAFF
v_gene: TRBV5-4
abundance: once
d_gene: .
j_gene: TRBJ1-1

CDR3nt: TGTGCTAGTGGTCCCGGGTATGGGCAAGAGACCCAGTACTTC
CDR3aa: CASGPGYGQETQYF
v_gene: TRBV12-5
abundance: .
d_gene: .
j_gene: TRBJ2-5

CDR3nt: TGTGCCAGCTCACCACGGTCGGGAGTCGTCTACAATGAGCAGTTCTTC
CDR3aa: CASSPRSGVVYNEQFF
v_gene: TRBV18
abundance: .
d_gene: .
j_gene: TRBJ2-1

CDR3nt: TGTGCCAGCTCACCACCGGCTTCATACGAGCAGTACTTC
CDR3aa: CASSPPASYEQYF
v_gene: TRBV18
abundance: .
d_gene: .
j_gene: TRBJ2-7

CDR3nt: TGTGCCAGTAGTATCCCGGGGAGAGGATCCTACGAGCAGTACTTC
CDR3aa: CASSIPGRGSYEQYF
v_gene: TRBV19
abundance: .
d_gene: .
j_gene: TRBJ2-7

CDR3nt: TGTGCCAGCAGCTTTGCACAGGGGGGGTATAACACCGGGGAGCTGTTTTTT
CDR3aa: CASSFAQGGYNTGELFF
v_gene: TRBV7-3
abundance: .
d_gene: .
j_gene: TRBJ2-2

CDR3nt: TGTGCCAGCAGCCAAGCAGGGGAGTACCGGGGCTACACCTTC
CDR3aa: CASSQAGEYRGYTF
v_gene: TRBV4-2
abundance: medium-sized
d_gene: .
j_gene: TRBJ1-2

CDR3nt: TGTGCCCCCCTGCTGGGAGACCGTCTGTTGCCCCTCCACTTT
CDR3aa: CAPLLGDRLLPLHF
v_gene: TRBV19
abundance: .
d_gene: .
j_gene: TRBJ1-6

CDR3nt: TGTGCCAGCTCACTACAGGGACGGAATGAAAAACTGTTTTTT
CDR3aa: CASSLQGRNEKLFF
v_gene: TRBV18
abundance: few
d_gene: .
j_gene: TRBJ1-4

CDR3nt: TGTGCCAGCTCCCTTGGGGGGGAGGAGACCCAGTACTTC
CDR3aa: CASSLGGEETQYF
v_gene: TRBV11-3
abundance: .
d_gene: TRBD2
j_gene: TRBJ2-5

CDR3nt: TGCGCCAGCAGCCAAGATCGACAGGGGGACACTGAAGCTTTCTTT
CDR3aa: CASSQDRQGDTEAFF
v_gene: TRBV4-1
abundance: .
d_gene: TRBD1
j_gene: TRBJ1-1

CDR3nt: TGCGCCAGCAGCCAGAGTGCGGGGCGGGGGGTCAATGAGCAGTTCTTC
CDR3aa: CASSQSAGRGVNEQFF
v_gene: TRBV5-1
abundance: .
d_gene: TRBD2
j_gene: TRBJ2-1

CDR3nt: TGTGCCAGCAGAAGAGGGAGCCAAGAGACCCAGTACTTC
CDR3aa: CASRRGSQETQYF
v_gene: TRBV6-1
abundance: once
d_gene: .
j_gene: TRBJ2-5

CDR3nt: TGTGCCATCACTGATACCCGAACTCTTAGCACAGATACGCAGTATTTT
CDR3aa: CAITDTRTLSTDTQYF
v_gene: TRBV10-3
abundance: .
d_gene: .
j_gene: TRBJ2-3

CDR3nt: TGTGCCAGCAGCGTAGGGGTAGCACAAAGCTCCTACGAGCAGTACTTC
CDR3aa: CASSVGVAQSSYEQYF
v_gene: TRBV9
abundance: .
d_gene: .
j_gene: TRBJ2-7

CDR3nt: TGTGCCGCTGCCCGGGACAGTAATGAAAAACTGTTTTTT
CDR3aa: CAAARDSNEKLFF
v_gene: TRBV10-3
abundance: .
d_gene: TRBD1
j_gene: TRBJ1-4

CDR3nt: TGTGCCAGCTGCCTAAGTCAGGGGCTTAACTATGGCTACACCTTC
CDR3aa: CASCLSQGLNYGYTF
v_gene: TRBV6-1
abundance: few
d_gene: .
j_gene: TRBJ1-2

CDR3nt: TGTGCCAGCAGCCCGGTTACAGGTCCTGGGGCCAACGTCCTGACTTTC
CDR3aa: CASSPVTGPGANVLTF
v_gene: TRBV5-5
abundance: few
d_gene: .
j_gene: TRBJ2-6

CDR3nt: TGTGCCAGCAGCAAAGACCTGACAGGGTTAGTCTACGAGCAGTACTTC
CDR3aa: CASSKDLTGLVYEQYF
v_gene: TRBV21-1
abundance: .
d_gene: .
j_gene: TRBJ2-7

CDR3nt: TGTGCCAGCAGCGTGGAGGGGTCTGGAAACACCATATATTTT
CDR3aa: CASSVEGSGNTIYF
v_gene: TRBV9
abundance: .
d_gene: .
j_gene: TRBJ1-3

CDR3nt: TGTGCCAGCAGCTTCGGGGAGGCCTACGAGCAGTACTTC
CDR3aa: CASSFGEAYEQYF
v_gene: TRBV11-3
abundance: .
d_gene: .
j_gene: TRBJ2-7

CDR3nt: TGTGCCAGCAGTCTTCGGGACAGCAGCTATGGCTACACCTTC
CDR3aa: CASSLRDSSYGYTF
v_gene: TRBV27
abundance: .
d_gene: TRBD1
j_gene: TRBJ1-2

CDR3nt: TGTGCCAGCAGCCAGGGACAGAACAATGAGCAGTTCTTC
CDR3aa: CASSQGQNNEQFF
v_gene: TRBV7-9
abundance: .
d_gene: TRBD1
j_gene: TRBJ2-1

CDR3nt: TGTGCCAGCAGTTCTATGGAGAAGTACTACAATGAGCAGTTCTTC
CDR3aa: CASSSMEKYYNEQFF
v_gene: TRBV28
abundance: .
d_gene: .
j_gene: TRBJ2-1

CDR3nt: TGTGCCAGCAGTTCGATGCCCGGGACAGGGGGCGGAGATACGCAGTATTTT
CDR3aa: CASSSMPGTGGGDTQYF
v_gene: TRBV28
abundance: once
d_gene: TRBD1
j_gene: TRBJ2-3

CDR3nt: TGTGCCAGCGTACCCGGGACAGGGGGTAAAATAGGTGGCTACACCTTC
CDR3aa: CASVPGTGGKIGGYTF
v_gene: TRBV19
abundance: .
d_gene: TRBD1
j_gene: TRBJ1-2

CDR3nt: TGTGCCAGCAGGGGAGTAGCCTATGGCTACACCTTC
CDR3aa: CASRGVAYGYTF
v_gene: TRBV2
abundance: .
d_gene: .
j_gene: TRBJ1-2

CDR3nt: TGTGCCAGCAGCCAAGATCCAGCGAGGGGGAATCAGCCCCAGCATTTT
CDR3aa: CASSQDPARGNQPQHF
v_gene: TRBV4-2
abundance: .
d_gene: .
j_gene: TRBJ1-5

CDR3nt: TGTGCCAGCCATAGTGGGCGTTCCTATGGGCCCCAGCATTTT
CDR3aa: CASHSGRSYGPQHF
v_gene: TRBV6-5
abundance: .
d_gene: .
j_gene: TRBJ1-5

CDR3nt: TGCGCCAGCAAAGAGACAGGTTACAATGAGCAGTTCTTC
CDR3aa: CASKETGYNEQFF
v_gene: TRBV5-1
abundance: .
d_gene: .
j_gene: TRBJ2-1

CDR3nt: TGTGCCAGCAGGGGACAACCGGGCACCGGGGAGCTGTTTTTT
CDR3aa: CASRGQPGTGELFF
v_gene: TRBV2
abundance: .
d_gene: .
j_gene: TRBJ2-2

CDR3nt: TGTGCCAGCAGCGTAGCTCTCGGGGGGACAGGGGATGGCTACACCTTC
CDR3aa: CASSVALGGTGDGYTF
v_gene: TRBV9
abundance: .
d_gene: TRBD1
j_gene: TRBJ1-2